Included here is one TCR beta chain sequence, with context. The data were obtained in a study of OX40 agonist ivuxolimab in advanced cancers. Study-level information: Patients with prior anti-PD-1, anti-PD-L1 or anti-CTLA-4 therapy were eligible; 35% to 45% had some.

The germline gives CDR1 KGHSH, CDR2 LQKENI. V dropped 5 bases and J dropped 4; count of bases not matched to a gene: 3. The CDR3 loop spans 14 amino acids. Using immunoSEQ multiplex PCR, the repertoire was profiled, and TCRdb retains in-frame clones only, with some absent. Among 100,000 to 150,000 clones listed, approximately 90% were seen once. The TCR originated in an adult with an advanced solid tumor such as melanoma, head and neck, liver or kidney cancer. The sequencing here drew on CD4+ or CD8+ T cells sorted from blood, taken in a trial of the OX40 agonist ivuxolimab. This sequence joins TRBV18 and TRBJ1-2; 11 bases align to TRBD1. The CDR3 nucleotides are TGTGCCAGCTCATCTGGACAGGGGGCCTATGGCTACACCTTC. Translating it yields CASSSGQGAYGYTF.